This TCR beta chain was captured by sequencing in a study of blood T cell repertoires in COVID-19. On the study more broadly: Samples representing acute and convalescent COVID-19 were sourced from the United States, Italy and Spain. Sample material is recorded as cDNA or gDNA derived from T cells, B-cell-depleted T cells, or PBMCs.

In the original workflow: Reference gene primer amplification gave nucleated cell count estimates. Data came from immunoSEQ multiplex PCR; TCRdb stores just in-frame clones and leaves some out. From that table come the V and J calls and clone size; the DNA was used to work out D and trimming. Of roughly 100,000 clones listed, around nine tenths were seen once; the top ten hold 18%. Looked up from germline, CDR1 is SGHTS and CDR2 is YDEGEE. This CDR3 region has 14 residues. The V segment lost 4 bases and the J segment 7 bases; nucleotides outside the gene matches: 4. This sequence joins TRBV5-8 and TRBJ1-5; TRBD1 matches at 11 bases. This TCR derives from a woman at least 80 years old with acute or convalescent COVID-19. Sequencing used peripheral blood. CDR3 sequence reads: CASSRDRGDQPQHF. The CDR3 bases are TGTGCCAGCAGCAGGGACAGGGGGGACCAGCCCCAGCATTTT.